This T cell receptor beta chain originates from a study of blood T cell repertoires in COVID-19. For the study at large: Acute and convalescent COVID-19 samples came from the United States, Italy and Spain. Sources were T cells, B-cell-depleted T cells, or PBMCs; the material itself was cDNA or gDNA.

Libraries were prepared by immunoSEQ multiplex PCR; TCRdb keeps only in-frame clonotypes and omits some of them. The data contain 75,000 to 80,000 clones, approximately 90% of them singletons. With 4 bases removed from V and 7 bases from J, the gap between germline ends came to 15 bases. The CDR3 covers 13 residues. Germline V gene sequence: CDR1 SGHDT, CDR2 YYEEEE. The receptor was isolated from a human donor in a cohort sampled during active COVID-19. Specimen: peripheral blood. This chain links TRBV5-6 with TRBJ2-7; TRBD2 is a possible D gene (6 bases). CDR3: CASSLGGAREQYF. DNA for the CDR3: TGTGCCAGCAGCCTGGGCGGGGCGCGTGAGCAGTACTTC.